This record looks at one TCR beta chain sequence and its context. RNA transcripts provided the source from which TCR beta CDR3 regions were amplified. An initial round of RT-PCR targeting the TCR CDR3 relied on the HTBI primer set. Each CDR3 protein is one row after TCRdb ran MiXCR on the multiplex PCR reads. The top ten hold 11% of the sample, which has 350,000 to 450,000 distinct CDR3 sequences, 11% to 15% seen once. Trimming removed 0 bases from V and 5 bases from J; junction bases left unmatched: 4. Per the germline V gene, CDR1 is SGHVS and CDR2 is FQNEAQ. The CDR3 spans 14 residues. The data belong to a study of T cells in Graves' hyperthyroidism and ophthalmopathy. For Graves' hyperthyroidism to be stable, ophthalmopathy could not progress within 18 months.

The sample consisted of blood. This TCR derives from a woman aged 60-75 years with Graves' hyperthyroidism. J is TRBJ2-7 and V is TRBV7-8, with 7 nucleotides matching TRBD1. DNA for the CDR3: TGTGCCAGCAGCTTAGCAGGGGGCAGGCACGAGCAGTACTTC. As protein: CASSLAGGRHEQYF.